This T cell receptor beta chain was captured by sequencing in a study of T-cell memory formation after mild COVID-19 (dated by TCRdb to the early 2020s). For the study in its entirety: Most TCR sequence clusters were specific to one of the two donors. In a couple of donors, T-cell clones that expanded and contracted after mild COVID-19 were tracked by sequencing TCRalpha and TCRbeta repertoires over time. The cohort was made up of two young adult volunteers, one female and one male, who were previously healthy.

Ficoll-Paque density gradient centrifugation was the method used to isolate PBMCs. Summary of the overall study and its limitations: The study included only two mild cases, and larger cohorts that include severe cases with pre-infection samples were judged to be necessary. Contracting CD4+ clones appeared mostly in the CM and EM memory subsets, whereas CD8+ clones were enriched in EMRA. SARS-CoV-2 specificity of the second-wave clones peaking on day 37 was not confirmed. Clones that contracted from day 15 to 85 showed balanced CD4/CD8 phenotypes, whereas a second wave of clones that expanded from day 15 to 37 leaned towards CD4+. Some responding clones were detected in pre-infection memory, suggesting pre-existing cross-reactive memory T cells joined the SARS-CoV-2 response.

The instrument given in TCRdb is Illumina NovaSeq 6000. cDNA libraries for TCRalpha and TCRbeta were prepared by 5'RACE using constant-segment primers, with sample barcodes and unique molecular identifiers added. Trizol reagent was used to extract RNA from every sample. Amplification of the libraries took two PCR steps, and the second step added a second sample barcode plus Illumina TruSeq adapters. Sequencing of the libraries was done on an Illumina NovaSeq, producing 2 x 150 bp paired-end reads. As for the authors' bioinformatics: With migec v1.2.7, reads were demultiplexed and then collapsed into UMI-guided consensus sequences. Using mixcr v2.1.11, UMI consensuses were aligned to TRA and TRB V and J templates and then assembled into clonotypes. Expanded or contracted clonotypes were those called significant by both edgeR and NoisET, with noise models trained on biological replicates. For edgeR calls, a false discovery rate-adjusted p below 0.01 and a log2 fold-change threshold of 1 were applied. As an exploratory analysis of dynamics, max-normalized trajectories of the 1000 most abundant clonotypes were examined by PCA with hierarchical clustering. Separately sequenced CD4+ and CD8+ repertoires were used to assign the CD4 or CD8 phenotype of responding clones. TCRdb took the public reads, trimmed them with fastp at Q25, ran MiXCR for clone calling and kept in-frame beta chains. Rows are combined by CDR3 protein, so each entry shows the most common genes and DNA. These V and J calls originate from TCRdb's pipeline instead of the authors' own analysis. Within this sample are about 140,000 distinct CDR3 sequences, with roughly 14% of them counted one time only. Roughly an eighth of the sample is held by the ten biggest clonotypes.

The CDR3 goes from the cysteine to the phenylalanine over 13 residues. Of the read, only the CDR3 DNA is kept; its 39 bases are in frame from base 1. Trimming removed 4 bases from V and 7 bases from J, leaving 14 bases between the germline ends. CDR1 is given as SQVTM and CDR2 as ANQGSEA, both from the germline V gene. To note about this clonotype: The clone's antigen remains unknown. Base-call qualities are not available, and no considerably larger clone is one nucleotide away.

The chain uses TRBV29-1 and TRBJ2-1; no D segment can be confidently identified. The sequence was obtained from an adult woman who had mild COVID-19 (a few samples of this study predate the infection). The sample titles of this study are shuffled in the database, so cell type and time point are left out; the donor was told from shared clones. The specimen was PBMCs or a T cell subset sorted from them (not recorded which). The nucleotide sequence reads TGCAGCGTTGCCGGCTTGTGGGCTAATGAGCAGTTCTTC. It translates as CSVAGLWANEQFF.